This T cell receptor (beta chain) appears in the sequencing data of a study of blood T cell repertoires in COVID-19 (dated by TCRdb to the early 2020s). Some background on the complete study: The collaborator samples originated in the United States, Italy and Spain and spanned the acute and convalescent phases of COVID-19. Deeply sampled blood TCRbeta repertoires from subjects exposed to, actively infected with, or recovered from COVID-19 were included in the dataset. The material from the prospective study consisted of cDNA or gDNA derived from T cells, B-cell-depleted T cells, or PBMCs. Where available, HLA class I and class II types were obtained from metadata supplied by the sample provider rather than from assay-based typing. The sample metadata nearly always contained a de-identified subject ID, COVID-19 status, age in years and sex. The samples were drawn from two sources: the first 160 participants of the ongoing ImmuneRACE study, and 1,000 to 1,500 subjects contributed by 6 global collaborators. The repertoires were released in a freely available public database meant as a resource for research on the immune response to SARS-CoV-2.

The CDR3 runs 16 residues from the cysteine to the phenylalanine. Only the CDR3 portion is preserved as DNA: 48 bases, with reading frame beginning at the first base. V sheds 4 bases and J sheds 0 bases, leaving 11 bases between their ends. CDR1 KGHDR and CDR2 SFDVKD are derived from the germline V gene. At one collaborating source in Seattle, patients were enrolled during active infection and were followed longitudinally through the course of disease. Each collaborating institution followed its own protocols to collect whole blood in K2EDTA tubes. For TCRbeta analysis, collaborators shipped samples in one of three forms: frozen whole blood, isolated PBMCs, or DNA extracted from either of those sample types. TCRbeta CDR3 regions were amplified from genomic DNA by means of the immunoSEQ Assay, a bias-controlled multiplex PCR. For the original study's pipeline: Nucleated cell counts per sample were estimated from amplification of reference gene primers within the assay. Sequence reads were collapsed and filtered to measure the absolute abundance of every unique TCRbeta CDR3 rearrangement. For each sample, productive Simpson clonality was calculated by taking the square root of Simpson's diversity index across productive rearrangements. Entries here come from immuneACCESS through TCRdb and include only in-frame sequences with V and J called. Some clones fail to appear in such tables; in the studies checked, an unresolved V gene covers under half of the shortfall, and the cause of the remainder is unknown. V and J calls and clone size are as listed in that table; D and trimming were resolved from the DNA. The sample table contains a few hundred thousand clones; only one count was recorded for over 75% of them. Together, the top ten hold 8.5% to 12% of the sample.

Of note for this clone: Its antigen is unknown. The sample holds no much larger clone one base away, and base qualities are not on file.

Results the study describes overall, beyond this receptor: The quantity of clinical and demographic metadata differed by source and by participant and was supplied without curation.

The chain is made from TRBV24-1 and TRBJ2-2, and possibly TRBD1, on 5 matching bases. This clonotype originated in a young woman with COVID-19, enrolled during active disease. The sequenced sample was peripheral blood. The DNA reads TGTGCCACCAGTGACCTCGGACAAGCGAACACCGGGGAGCTGTTTTTT. It translates to CATSDLGQANTGELFF.